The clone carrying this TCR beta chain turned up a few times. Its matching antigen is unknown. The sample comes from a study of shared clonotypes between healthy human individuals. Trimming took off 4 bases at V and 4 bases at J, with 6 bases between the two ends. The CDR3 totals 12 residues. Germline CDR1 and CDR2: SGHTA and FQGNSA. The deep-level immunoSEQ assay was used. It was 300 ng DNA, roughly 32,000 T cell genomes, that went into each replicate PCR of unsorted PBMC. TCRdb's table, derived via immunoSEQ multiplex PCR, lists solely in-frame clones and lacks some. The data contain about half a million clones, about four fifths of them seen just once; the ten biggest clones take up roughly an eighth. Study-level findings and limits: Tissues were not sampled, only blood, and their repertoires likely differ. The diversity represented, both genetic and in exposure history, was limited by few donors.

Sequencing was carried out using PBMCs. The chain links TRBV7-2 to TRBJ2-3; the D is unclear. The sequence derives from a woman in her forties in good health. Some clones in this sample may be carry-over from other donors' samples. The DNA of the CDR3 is TGTGCCAGCAGCTATGGTGCAGATACGCAGTATTTT. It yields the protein CASSYGADTQYF.